These 6 T cell receptor beta chains came from one sample sequenced in a study of T cell responses to AZD1222 COVID-19 vaccine. The assay was immunoSEQ multiplex PCR, and TCRdb's table has in-frame clones only and misses some. The sample lists about 67,000 clones, 80% to 85% occurring once. The specimen comprised peripheral blood, sampled on day 0 of AZD1222 vaccination. These receptors were obtained from an adult in good health.

The V and J genes are TRBV3-1 (or the pseudogene TRBV3-2) and TRBJ2-1; D uncertain. This CDR3 spans 16 amino acids. The V end lost 1 base, the J end lost 5 bases, and 15 bases lay between the germline ends. CDR1 LGHDT and CDR2 YNNKEL come from the germline V gene (reference sequence). The CDR3 spells CASSQVGRLRNNEQFF. Written as DNA, the CDR3 is TGTGCCAGCAGCCAAGTAGGGCGCCTCCGGAACAATGAGCAGTTCTTC.

The CDR3 DNA reads TGTGCCAGCAGCCTCTCGGAGGCTTCTTGGACCCAGTACTTC. It specifies CASSLSEASWTQYF. The chain joins TRBV11-2 to TRBJ2-5, with D possibly TRBD2 on 5 matching bases. The germline gives CDR1 SGHAT, CDR2 FQNNGV. Trimming removed 5 bases at V and 7 bases at J, with 17 bases between. CDR3 length: 14 amino acids.

The chain carries TRBV7-8 and TRBJ1-5, with D tentatively TRBD1 (6 bases). The CDR3 totals 14 residues. The V gene's germline CDR1 is SGHVS and CDR2 FQNEAQ. V lost 5 bases, J lost 5 bases, and 13 bases lay in between. The CDR3 here is CASSVRGIDQPQHF. The CDR3 DNA is TGTGCCAGCAGCGTCAGGGGCATCGATCAGCCCCAGCATTTT.

This clone was recorded once. The chain employs TRBV14 and TRBJ1-2, with D uncertain. CDR3 length: 15 amino acids. Germline CDR1 SGHDN, CDR2 FVKESK. Trimming removed 0 bases at V and 4 bases at J, with 12 bases between. In nucleotides, the CDR3 is TGTGCCAGCAGCCAAGATGGGCGTTTTCGCTATGGCTACACCTTC. Translation gives CASSQDGRFRYGYTF. Supplemented by reference TRBV14 and TRBJ1-2, the full variable domain reads EAGVTQFPSHSVIEKGQTVTLRCDPISGHDNLYWYRRVMGKEIKFLLHFVKESKQDESGMPNNRFLAERTGGTYSTLKVQPAELEDSGVYFCASSQDGRFRYGYTFGSGTRLTVV.

This chain joins TRBV27 and TRBJ2-7, with D unclear. The germline CDR1 and CDR2 sequences are MNHEY and SMNVEV (reference sequence). The CDR3 runs to 14 residues. V was pared by 1 base and J by 0 bases, with 7 bases between. CDR3 nucleotide sequence: TGTGCCAGCAGTTTATTGGCATTCTCCTACGAGCAGTACTTC. It codes for CASSLLAFSYEQYF.

The V gene is TRBV2, the J gene TRBJ1-2, with D tentatively TRBD1 (5 bases). V gave up 8 bases and J gave up 0 bases, with 7 bases separating them. This CDR3 spans 12 amino acids. The germline V gene has CDR1 SNHLY and CDR2 FYNNEI. The CDR3 DNA sequence: TGTGCCAGCGGGGCGGCTAACTATGGCTACACCTTC. It translates to CASGAANYGYTF.